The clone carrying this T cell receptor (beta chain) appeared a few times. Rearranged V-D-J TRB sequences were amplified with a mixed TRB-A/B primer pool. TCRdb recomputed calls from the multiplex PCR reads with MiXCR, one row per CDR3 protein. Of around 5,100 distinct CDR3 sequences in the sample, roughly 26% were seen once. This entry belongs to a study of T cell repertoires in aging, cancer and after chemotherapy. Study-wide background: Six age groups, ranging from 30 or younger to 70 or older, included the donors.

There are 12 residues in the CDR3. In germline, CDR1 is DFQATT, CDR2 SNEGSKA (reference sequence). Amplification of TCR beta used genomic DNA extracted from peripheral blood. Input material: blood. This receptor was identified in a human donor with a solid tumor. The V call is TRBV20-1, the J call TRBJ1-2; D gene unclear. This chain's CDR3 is CVLYLGYYGYTF. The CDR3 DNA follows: TGCGTACTGTATTTGGGCTACTATGGCTACACCTTC.